The present T cell receptor (beta chain) was sequenced within a study of T cell responses to AZD1222 COVID-19 vaccine. On this clone itself: Its antigen is still unknown.

The study's findings and limits: A reported finding is that nearly half of spike-specific TCRs target unmutated variant regions. The study sampled repertoires only after the peak T cell response.

Profiling relied on immunoSEQ multiplex PCR, and the TCRdb table lists in-frame clones only, not all of them. The data hold 150,000 to 170,000 clones, with roughly 90% observed a single time. The CDR3 spans 15 residues. The germline V and J ends were trimmed by 7 bases and 0 bases, with 13 bases remaining between them. The V gene's germline CDR1 is MDHEN and CDR2 SYDVKM. This TCR was recovered from an adult in good health. The V call is TRBV28, the J call TRBJ1-5; no clear D. The sample in question was peripheral blood, obtained on day 0 of AZD1222 vaccination. The CDR3: CASNEKHLSNQPQHF. CDR3 sequence (DNA): TGTGCCAGCAACGAAAAACACCTTAGCAATCAGCCCCAGCATTTT.